The 22 T cell receptor beta chains below come from one sample, sequenced in a study of persistence of HIV-infected CD4 T cells. The stimulus was lysate of CMV-infected fibroblasts, approximately 9.7 ug/mL. Memory cells lacking CD40L and CD69 with high CD45RO were sorted. These TCRs are of unknown antigen specificity. The libraries were made with immunoSEQ version 4 in survey mode. TCRdb's copy holds only in-frame clones and misses some; the assay was immunoSEQ multiplex PCR. The sample consists of 35,000 to 45,000 clones, more than 70% of them appearing once. The source material was CD4+ T cells sorted from PBMCs after roughly 19-hour stimulation, sampled from a patient who received antiretroviral therapy. These receptors were obtained from an adult man with HIV who was CMV-seropositive.

Worth noting for this clone: Other DNA sequences in the sample encode the same CDR3. The chain carries TRBV7-2 and TRBJ1-5; D uncertain. V gave up 2 bases and J gave up 2 bases, with 4 bases separating them. Germline values: CDR1 SGHTA, CDR2 FQGNSA. The CDR3 is 13 amino acids. CDR3 in DNA: TGTGCCAGCAGCTTACAAGGCAATCAGCCCCAGCATTTT. As protein: CASSLQGNQPQHF. The whole variable domain, remainder taken from reference TRBV7-2 and TRBJ1-5, is GAGVSQSPSNKVTEKGKDVELRCDPISGHTALYWYRQSLGQGLEFLIYFQGNSAPDKSGLPSDRFSAERTGGSVSTLTIQRTQQEDSAVYLCASSLQGNQPQHFGDGTRLSIL.

The chain carries TRBV9 and TRBJ2-3; 11 nucleotides align to TRBD2. Losses at the gene ends were 2 bases for V and 8 bases for J; bases not matched to a gene: 7. The germline gives CDR1 SGDLS, CDR2 YYNGEE. The CDR3 runs 15 residues. The CDR3 region is CASSVGSGGAGTQYF. The CDR3 nucleotides are TGTGCCAGCAGCGTTGGTAGCGGGGGGGCGGGTACGCAGTATTTT. Supplemented by reference TRBV9 and TRBJ2-3, the full variable domain reads DSGVTQTPKHLITATGQRVTLRCSPRSGDLSVYWYQQSLDQGLQFLIQYYNGEERAKGNILERFSAQQFPDLHSELNLSSLELGDSALYFCASSVGSGGAGTQYFGPGTRLTVL.

This clone was counted only a few times. The chain couples TRBV2 to TRBJ2-2, with 10 bases aligning to TRBD1. Losses at the gene ends were 5 bases for V and 2 bases for J; bases not matched to a gene: 2. Germline loops: CDR1 SNHLY, CDR2 FYNNEI. The CDR3 length is 15 residues. DNA of the CDR3: TGTGCCAGCAGTAGACAGGGGGCTAACACCGGGGAGCTGTTTTTT. Translating gives CASSRQGANTGELFF. Based on the CDR3 plus reference TRBV2 and TRBJ2-2, the full variable domain is EPEVTQTPSHQVTQMGQEVILRCVPISNHLYFYWYRQILGQKVEFLVSFYNNEISEKSEIFDDQFSVERPDGSNFTLKIRSTKLEDSAMYFCASSRQGANTGELFFGEGSRLTVL.

V is TRBV7-6 and J is TRBJ2-3; TRBD1 matches 8 bases. Per germline, CDR1 SGHVS and CDR2 FNYEAQ. Germline trimming cut 4 bases from V and 4 bases from J; bases unmatched to any gene: 7. This CDR3 spans 15 amino acids. CDR3 amino acids: CASSYLTGAADTQYF. CDR3 nucleotide sequence: TGTGCCAGCAGCTATCTGACAGGGGCGGCAGATACGCAGTATTTT.

The chain employs TRBV18 and TRBJ1-1; D is uncertain. CDR1 is KGHSH and CDR2 is LQKENI in the germline V gene. The CDR3 is 13 amino acids. V lost 2 bases and J lost 4, with 8 bases in between. CDR3 nucleotide sequence: TGTGCCAGCTCACCATCGGTTGGCACTGAAGCTTTCTTT. This encodes CASSPSVGTEAFF. Full variable domain (rest looked up from reference TRBV18 and TRBJ1-1): NAGVMQNPRHLVRRRGQEARLRCSPMKGHSHVYWYRQLPEEGLKFMVYLQKENIIDESGMPKERFSAEFPKEGPSILRIQQVVRGDSAAYFCASSPSVGTEAFFGQGTRLTVV.

The table lists this clone with a few counts. V gene TRBV3-1 (or the pseudogene TRBV3-2) combines with J gene TRBJ2-2; 8 bases fit TRBD1. Per the germline V gene, CDR1 is LGHDT and CDR2 is YNNKEL (reference sequence). This CDR3 comprises 15 residues. The junction had 2 bases not matched to a gene; V was cut back by 4 bases and J by 1 base. CDR3 in amino acids: CASSLGTGNTGELFF. The CDR3, as DNA: TGTGCCAGCAGCCTCGGGACAGGGAACACCGGGGAGCTGTTTTTT.

The chain joins TRBV7-9 to TRBJ1-3, with 7 bases identical to TRBD1. The V segment lost 1 base and the J segment 0 bases; nucleotides outside the gene matches: 6. This CDR3 contains 17 residues. CDR1 SEHNR and CDR2 FQNEAQ come from the germline V gene (reference sequence). CDR3 protein: CASSLVMWDSSGNTIYF. Written as DNA, the CDR3 is TGTGCCAGCAGCTTAGTAATGTGGGACAGCTCTGGAAACACCATATATTTT.

In this sample, this clone turned up once. The rearrangement uses TRBV15 and TRBJ2-1; D not certain. The V gene's germline CDR1 is LNHNV and CDR2 YYDKDF (reference sequence). There are 15 residues in the CDR3. V lost 5 bases and J 3 bases, leaving 14 bases between the germline ends. CDR3 in DNA: TGTGCCACCAGCCTTACGGTAGGCAGCTACAATGAGCAGTTCTTC. It specifies CATSLTVGSYNEQFF. The variable domain in full, with the rest retrieved from reference TRBV15 and TRBJ2-1, is DAMVIQNPRYQVTQFGKPVTLSCSQTLNHNVMYWYQQKSSQAPKLLFHYYDKDFNNEADTPDNFQSRRPNTSFCFLDIRSPGLGDTAMYLCATSLTVGSYNEQFFGPGTRLTVL.

The chain couples TRBV28 to TRBJ1-1, with no clear D. The V gene's germline CDR1 is MDHEN and CDR2 SYDVKM. CDR3 length equals 16 residues. Trimming removed 7 bases at V and 4 bases at J, with 22 bases between. This chain's CDR3 is CASTLPAGLTGTEAFF. CDR3 bases: TGTGCCAGCACCCTCCCGGCGGGCCTCACGGGCACTGAAGCTTTCTTT.

A single count supports this clone. This chain joins TRBV27 and TRBJ2-7, with TRBD1 matching over 7 bases. Germline values: CDR1 MNHEY, CDR2 SMNVEV (reference sequence). CDR3 size: 18 residues. The V segment lost 2 bases and the J segment 0 bases; nucleotides outside the gene matches: 13. CDR3: CASSLNDGTALSSYEQYF. As DNA, the CDR3 is TGTGCCAGCAGTTTAAATGACGGGACAGCCCTGAGCTCCTACGAGCAGTACTTC.

J is TRBJ1-1 and V is TRBV4-1; possible D gene TRBD1, 5 bases. V was pared by 2 bases and J by 3 bases, with 10 bases between. The CDR3 is 14 residues long. CDR1 and CDR2 from the germline V gene are MGHRA and YSYEKL. The CDR3 is CASSQRLGDTEAFF. CDR3 sequence (DNA): TGCGCCAGCAGCCAACGGTTGGGGGACACTGAAGCTTTCTTT.

The rearrangement joins TRBV2 to TRBJ1-1; D ambiguous. The CDR3 sequence is 14 residues long. V was cut by 6 bases and J by 4 bases, with 15 bases left in between. Germline lookup yields CDR1 SNHLY and CDR2 FYNNEI. The CDR3 DNA is TGTGCCAGCAGGGGAGAGGGAGGAGGCACTGAAGCTTTCTTT. Its protein product is CASRGEGGGTEAFF.

J is TRBJ1-3 and V is TRBV27; D is ambiguous. V lost 8 bases and J lost 3, with 14 bases in between. The CDR3 is 14 amino acids. Germline V gene data show CDR1 as MNHEY and CDR2 as SMNVEV (reference sequence). The DNA of the CDR3 is TGTGCCAGCCAGCTCCGGCGGGGTGGAAACACCATATATTTT. Translated: CASQLRRGGNTIYF.

In DNA, the CDR3 is TGCGCCAGCAGCCGGGTTGGTTGGGACAGTAACTATGGCTACACCTTC. Its translation is CASSRVGWDSNYGYTF. The chain carries TRBV4-1 and TRBJ1-2; 7 bases are a match to TRBD1. Germline CDR1 MGHRA, CDR2 YSYEKL. CDR3 length equals 16 residues. With V trimmed by 4 bases and J by 1 base, 9 bases remained unmatched.

A few counts support this clone. The CDR3 nucleotides are TGTGCCAGCAGCTTAGAACCCTCTGGGACCGGGGAGCTGTTTTTT. This sequence encodes CASSLEPSGTGELFF. The chain carries TRBV7-3 and TRBJ2-2; no definite D call. Trimming stripped 2 bases from V and 5 bases from J, with 12 bases between. The CDR3 is 15 residues long. CDR1 and CDR2 (germline): SGHTA, FQGTGA.

V usage is TRBV6-5 and J usage is TRBJ1-1; D is ambiguous. V gave up 7 bases and J gave up 0 bases, with 9 bases separating them. This CDR3 comprises 13 residues. Germline loops: CDR1 MNHEY, CDR2 SVGAGI. The CDR3 is CASKLLMNTEAFF. CDR3 nucleotide sequence: TGTGCCAGCAAGCTACTAATGAACACTGAAGCTTTCTTT.

The chain couples TRBV28 to TRBJ1-5; no definite D call. The CDR3 length is 14 residues. CDR1 MDHEN and CDR2 SYDVKM come from the germline V gene. Trimming removed 8 bases from V and 7 bases from J, with 18 bases in between. CDR3 sequence reads: CASSAGRAPQPQHF. In nucleotides, the CDR3 is TGTGCCAGCTCTGCCGGGAGGGCCCCCCAGCCCCAGCATTTT.

The V call is TRBV19, the J call TRBJ2-7; D perhaps matches TRBD1 (5 bases). The CDR3 has 16 residues. CDR1 LNHDA and CDR2 SQIVND come from the germline V gene (reference sequence). Trimming stripped 3 bases from V and 2 bases from J, with 17 bases between. The CDR3 sequence is CASSMGPGATAYEQYF. CDR3 bases: TGTGCCAGTAGTATGGGGCCGGGCGCTACAGCCTACGAGCAGTACTTC. The variable domain in full, completed from reference TRBV19 and TRBJ2-7, reads DGGITQSPKYLFRKEGQNVTLSCEQNLNHDAMYWYRQDPGQGLRLIYYSQIVNDFQKGDIAEGYSVSREKKESFPLTVTSAQKNPTAFYLCASSMGPGATAYEQYFGPGTRLTVT.

This chain joins TRBV10-2 and TRBJ2-2; the match to TRBD1 covers 8 bases. This CDR3 has 16 amino acids. In germline, CDR1 is WSHSY, CDR2 SAAADI. V lost 6 bases, J lost 5 bases, and 11 bases stayed unmatched. The CDR3 sequence: CASSYFRDRFTGELFF. CDR3 nucleotide sequence: TGCGCCAGCAGCTACTTTCGGGACAGGTTTACCGGGGAGCTGTTTTTT.

The chain recombines TRBV29-1 with TRBJ2-3; unclear D gene. Germline CDR1 reads SQVTM; CDR2 reads ANQGSEA. V was shortened by 3 bases and J by 3 bases, with 13 bases between the two germline ends. The CDR3 has 14 residues. For the CDR3, the DNA is TGCAGCGTTGAGCTGCGGCAGCTTACAGATACGCAGTATTTT. Its protein is CSVELRQLTDTQYF.

The rearrangement joins TRBV6-1 to TRBJ2-3, with 8 bases matching TRBD1. Per germline, CDR1 MNHNS and CDR2 SASEGT. This CDR3 is built from 18 residues. The V segment lost 0 bases and the J segment 4 bases; nucleotides outside the gene matches: 12. The CDR3 region is CASSEAGWGTGSADTQYF. CDR3 sequence (DNA): TGTGCCAGCAGTGAAGCGGGGTGGGGGACAGGTTCCGCAGATACGCAGTATTTT.

This clone appeared once. The chain couples TRBV2 to TRBJ2-6, with 8 bases that match TRBD1. This CDR3 region has 15 residues. Germline CDR1 and CDR2: SNHLY and FYNNEI. Germline trimming cut 7 bases from V and 1 base from J; bases unmatched to any gene: 3. CDR3 sequence (DNA): TGTGCCAGCACCGACAGGGGATCTGGGGCCAACGTCCTGACTTTC. Translated: CASTDRGSGANVLTF.